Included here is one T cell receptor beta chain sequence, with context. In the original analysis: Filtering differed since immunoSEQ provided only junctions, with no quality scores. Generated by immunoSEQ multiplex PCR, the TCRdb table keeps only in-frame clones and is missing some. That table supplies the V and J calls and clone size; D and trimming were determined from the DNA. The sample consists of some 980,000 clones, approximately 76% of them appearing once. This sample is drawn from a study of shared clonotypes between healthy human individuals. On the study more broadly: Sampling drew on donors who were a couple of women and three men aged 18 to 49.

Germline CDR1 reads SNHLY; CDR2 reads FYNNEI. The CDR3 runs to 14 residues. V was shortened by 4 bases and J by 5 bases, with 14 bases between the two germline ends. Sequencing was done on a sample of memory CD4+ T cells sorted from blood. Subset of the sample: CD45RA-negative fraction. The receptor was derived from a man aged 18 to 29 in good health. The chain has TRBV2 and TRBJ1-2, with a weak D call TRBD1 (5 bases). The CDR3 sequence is CASSAAGTGYGYTF. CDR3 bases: TGTGCCAGCAGTGCTGCGGGGACCGGGTATGGCTACACCTTC.